This entry lists 3 T cell receptor beta chains sequenced from one sample in a study of blood T cells in healthy people across ages. It was with a sample-barcoded 5' primer and a J-beta primer mix that a second PCR of roughly 7 to 11 cycles was run. From the 5' RACE reads, TCRdb called clonotypes with MiXCR, one entry per CDR3 protein. Of some 850,000 distinct CDR3 sequences in the sample, around 24% were seen once. The same specimen was also included in a second study, on T cells of mothers and their children.

Sequencing was performed on blood. These receptors originate from a boy aged 5-17 years in good health.

V is TRBV4-1 and J is TRBJ2-5, with TRBD2 matching 8 bases. V gave up 1 base and J gave up 4 bases; unmatched junction bases: 11. The CDR3 loop spans 17 amino acids. Germline-derived CDR1 and CDR2 are MGHRA and YSYEKL. As DNA, the CDR3 is TGCGCCAGCAGCCAAGCCCCCAGGCGGGGGGCCCGAGAGACCCAGTACTTC. Its translation: CASSQAPRRGARETQYF.

CDR3 amino acids: CASSRKRGGNHEQYF. CDR3 nucleotides: TGTGCCAGCAGCCGGAAGCGGGGGGGAAACCACGAGCAGTACTTC. This sequence joins TRBV28 and TRBJ2-7, with TRBD2 matching 10 bases. The V segment lost 6 bases and the J segment 5 bases; nucleotides outside the gene matches: 10. Per the germline V gene, CDR1 is MDHEN and CDR2 is SYDVKM. This CDR3 has 15 amino acids.

The table lists this clonotype with a few counts. This chain links TRBV28 with TRBJ2-5; D is possibly TRBD1 (6 bases). Judging by the DNA end, TRBJ2-7 fits better; the J call may be wrong. The CDR3 sequence is 15 residues long. Germline CDR1 reads MDHEN; CDR2 reads SYDVKM. CDR3: CASSQLPRGSYEQYF. The CDR3, as DNA: TGTGCCAGCAGTCAACTCCCCAGGGGCTCCTACGAGCAGTACTTC.